Sequencing of this TCR beta chain was carried out in a study of T-cell memory formation after mild COVID-19. Per germline, CDR1 SEHNR and CDR2 FQNEAQ (reference sequence). V trimming: 5 bases; J trimming: 1 base; junction bases outside the gene matches: 7. The CDR3 extends over 15 amino acids. One entry per CDR3 protein, called by TCRdb with MiXCR from the 5' RACE reads. The table shows more than 350,000 distinct CDR3 sequences, with about 17% occurring only once. With regard to this clonotype: No antigen is known for it.

General observations from the study: Clonal second-wave expansions that peaked on day 37 had unconfirmed SARS-CoV-2 specificity.

The sequence was collected from a man younger than 30 who had mild COVID-19 (a few samples of this study predate the infection). Cell type and time point are not known. The sequenced material came from PBMCs or a T cell subset sorted from them (not recorded which). This chain uses TRBV7-9 with TRBJ1-1, with TRBD1 matching over 7 bases. The CDR3 loop reads CASSQGGLANTEAFF. In DNA form, the CDR3 reads TGTGCCAGCAGCCAAGGGGGCCTGGCGAACACTGAAGCTTTCTTT.